These 8 T cell receptor beta chains originate from one sample sequenced in a study of OX40 agonist ivuxolimab in advanced cancers. TCRdb keeps only in-frame clones here, not all; method: immunoSEQ multiplex PCR. Here the sample spans about 160,000 clones, 94% being singletons. This sample comprised CD4+ or CD8+ T cells sorted from blood, obtained in a trial of the OX40 agonist ivuxolimab. These receptors all come from an adult with an advanced solid tumor such as melanoma, head and neck, liver or kidney cancer.

The rearrangement links TRBV28 to TRBJ1-2; 10 nucleotides line up with TRBD1. The CDR3 spans 16 residues. The germline V gene has CDR1 MDHEN and CDR2 SYDVKM. V lost 4 bases and J lost 4; bases outside the gene matches: 9. The CDR3 is CASSSTGTGEGYGYTF. CDR3 coding DNA: TGTGCCAGCAGTTCAACCGGGACAGGGGAGGGCTATGGCTACACCTTC.

As DNA, the CDR3 is TGCAGCGTTGGGCCCGGGGCCATGAACACTGAAGCTTTCTTT. Translation gives CSVGPGAMNTEAFF. The chain links TRBV29-1 to TRBJ1-1; tentative D call: TRBD1 (5 bases). Looked up from germline, CDR1 is SQVTM and CDR2 is ANQGSEA. This CDR3 has 14 residues. V lost 4 bases and J 0 bases, leaving 12 bases between the germline ends. Using reference TRBV29-1 and TRBJ1-1 for the parts outside the CDR3, the full variable domain is SAVISQKPSRDICQRGTSLTIQCQVDSQVTMMFWYRQQPGQSLTLIATANQGSEATYESGFVIDKFPISRPNLTFSTLTVSNMSPEDSSIYLCSVGPGAMNTEAFFGQGTRLTVV.

The rearrangement joins TRBV29-1 to TRBJ1-2; D ambiguous. Trimming removed 3 bases at V and 2 bases at J, with 7 bases between. Germline CDR1 is SQVTM and CDR2 is ANQGSEA. CDR3 length: 12 residues. Written as DNA, the CDR3 is TGCAGCGTTGACAGGAACAACTATGGCTACACCTTC. Translation: CSVDRNNYGYTF.

This clone was seen a single time. The rearrangement uses TRBV7-2 and TRBJ2-7; TRBD2 aligns across 8 bases. The length of the CDR3 is 17 residues. CDR1 and CDR2 from the germline V gene are SGHTA and FQGNSA. With 5 bases clipped from V and 0 bases from J, the junction kept 12 bases outside the gene matches. DNA of the CDR3: TGTGCCAGCAGCCCGCTGGTTGGCGGGGGGCTCTCCTACGAGCAGTACTTC. It is translated as CASSPLVGGGLSYEQYF.

The chain couples TRBV27 to TRBJ2-3; D is unclear. This CDR3 is 11 amino acids long. V dropped 3 bases and J dropped 6 bases, with 4 bases sitting between them. Germline V gives CDR1 MNHEY, CDR2 SMNVEV (reference sequence). The CDR3: CASSLEDTQYF. For the CDR3, the DNA is TGTGCCAGCAGTTTGGAGGATACGCAGTATTTT.

The chain carries TRBV5-1 and TRBJ2-2; TRBD2 matches 10 bases. With V trimmed by 3 bases and J by 0 bases, 8 bases remained unmatched. The germline V gene has CDR1 SGHRS and CDR2 YFSETQ. CDR3 length equals 18 residues. The CDR3 coding sequence is TGCGCCAGCAGCTACCCAATGGGACTAGCGACGAACACCGGGGAGCTGTTTTTT. Translated: CASSYPMGLATNTGELFF. The full variable domain, rest sourced from reference TRBV5-1 and TRBJ2-2, is KAGVTQTPRYLIKTRGQQVTLSCSPISGHRSVSWYQQTPGQGLQFLFEYFSETQRNKGNFPGRFSGRQFSNSRSEMNVSTLELGDSALYLCASSYPMGLATNTGELFFGEGSRLTVL.

V usage is TRBV11-2 and J usage is TRBJ1-1; D is unresolved. V was clipped by 4 bases and J by 0 bases, with 9 bases between them. Germline CDR1 is SGHAT and CDR2 is FQNNGV. This CDR3 spans 14 amino acids. The chain's CDR3 is CASSSRWVNTEAFF. The CDR3 nucleotides read TGTGCCAGCAGCTCCCGTTGGGTGAACACTGAAGCTTTCTTT.

The chain links TRBV6-6 to TRBJ2-5, with 14 bases fitting TRBD2. V lost 0 bases and J lost 7; bases outside the gene matches: 4. The CDR3 is made up of 16 amino acids. The V gene's germline CDR1 is MNHNY and CDR2 SVGAGI (reference sequence). The CDR3 DNA reads TGTGCCAGCAGTTACTCCGGGACTAGCGGGAGAGGGACCCAGTACTTC. The encoded protein is CASSYSGTSGRGTQYF.